The text below deals with one T cell receptor beta chain. Antigen: not known. The repertoire was sequenced with immunoSEQ multiplex PCR; TCRdb's copy has only in-frame clones and lacks some. The data show under 2,000,000 clones, about 95% seen once. The sample belongs to a study of shared clonotypes between healthy human individuals. The study, taken as a whole, reports: Across subsets, estimated richness was generally greater for naive than for memory populations.

The naive CD8 subset, CD45RO-negative cells positively selected for CCR7, excluded terminally differentiated effector memory CD45RA+ cells. Healthy HIV-negative adults with no recent acute infections or vaccinations were recruited as donors. Caucasian adults residing in Nashville, Tennessee made up all the donors. The CDR3 sequence is 15 residues long. Germline CDR1 is SGHVS and CDR2 is FQNEAQ. V was shortened by 1 base and J by 3 bases, with 13 bases between the two germline ends. The sequence was obtained from a man in his late teens or twenties in good health. Material: naive CD8+ T cells sorted from blood. The J gene is TRBJ2-7, the V gene TRBV7-8; TRBD1 is a possible D gene (5 bases). The CDR3 coding sequence is TGTGCCAGCAGCTTAGTGGAGACAGTTCTCTACGAGCAGTACTTC. It yields the protein CASSLVETVLYEQYF. Full variable domain (remainder filled in from reference TRBV7-8 and TRBJ2-7): GAGVSQSPRYKVAKRGQDVALRCDPISGHVSLFWYQQALGQGPEFLTYFQNEAQLDKSGLPSDRFFAERPEGSVSTLKIQRTQQEDSAVYLCASSLVETVLYEQYFGPGTRLTVT.